These T cell receptor beta chains were read from a single sample in a study of response to subunit inactivated influenza vaccine. TCRdb re-called the RT-PCR reads with MiXCR, one entry per CDR3 protein. The table includes about half a million distinct CDR3 sequences, 6.5% to 8% detected once. Sequences were derived from PBMCs from blood, sampled approximately 25 months after vaccination. These receptors all stem from a man aged 50-75 years who received an inactivated influenza vaccine. CDR3s include the opening cysteine and the closing phenylalanine or tryptophan. The D gene is left open where the match is weak. Only part of the rows carry a size: once, few, many, or a class if the clone is expanded.

>TRBJ2-3|.|TRBV30|few
CAWSSAPDTQYF
TGTGCCTGGAGTTCTGCCCCAGATACGCAGTATTTT
>TRBJ2-1|.|TRBV20-1|many
CSASRQRSNEQFF
TGCAGTGCTAGTAGACAAAGAAGCAATGAGCAGTTCTTC
>TRBJ2-5|TRBD1|TRBV7-2|.
CASSSYIDREETQYF
TGTGCCAGCAGCTCGTACATAGACAGGGAAGAGACCCAGTACTTC
>TRBJ2-7|.|TRBV27|few
CASSLYPADSYEQYF
TGTGCCAGCAGTTTATATCCAGCGGACTCCTACGAGCAGTACTTC
>TRBJ2-5|TRBD2|TRBV19|many
CATSGGFGETQYF
TGTGCCACTTCGGGGGGGTTTGGAGAGACCCAGTACTTC
>TRBJ2-5|.|TRBV2|few
CASRSYLEVQETQYF
TGTGCCAGCAGGAGCTATCTAGAGGTTCAAGAGACCCAGTACTTC
>TRBJ1-4|TRBD1|TRBV5-1|.
CASSLQGAQNEKLFF
TGCGCCAGCAGCCTCCAGGGGGCCCAAAATGAAAAACTGTTTTTT
>TRBJ2-1|.|TRBV4-2|few
CASSQDPGGPGEQFF
TGTGCCAGCAGCCAAGATCCTGGAGGGCCTGGTGAGCAGTTCTTC
>TRBJ2-3|.|TRBV4-1|few
CASSHSHRGGTDTQYF
TGCGCCAGCAGCCATAGTCACCGCGGAGGCACAGATACGCAGTATTTT
>TRBJ2-4|.|TRBV7-9|few
CASSSTTRNKNIQYF
TGTGCCAGCAGCTCGACTACGAGAAACAAAAACATTCAGTACTTC
>TRBJ1-4|.|TRBV15|.
CATSREGPIRGNEKLFF
TGTGCCACCAGCAGAGAGGGGCCTATTCGGGGGAATGAAAAACTGTTTTTT
>TRBJ2-3|TRBD2|TRBV20-1|few
CSAISGRLTDTQYF
TGCAGTGCTATTAGCGGGAGGCTCACAGATACGCAGTATTTT
>TRBJ2-1|.|TRBV6-1|few
CASSEGGYEQFF
TGTGCCAGCAGTGAAGGAGGGTATGAGCAGTTCTTC
>TRBJ2-1|.|TRBV4-3|many
CASSQGRVVVEQFF
TGCGCCAGCAGCCAGGGCAGGGTAGTCGTTGAGCAGTTCTTC
>TRBJ2-7|.|TRBV4-3|many
CASSKETATYEQYF
TGCGCCAGCAGCAAAGAGACAGCGACCTACGAGCAGTACTTC
>TRBJ2-6|TRBD1|TRBV29-1|.
CSVVFPGQAHSGANVLTF
TGCAGCGTTGTTTTTCCGGGACAGGCACACTCTGGGGCCAACGTCCTGACTTTC
>TRBJ1-5|.|TRBV10-3|.
CAISESNQPQHF
TGTGCCATCAGTGAGAGCAATCAGCCCCAGCATTTT
>TRBJ2-7|.|TRBV10-3|.
CAISELDLRIYEQYF
TGTGCCATCAGTGAGCTCGATCTCAGAATCTACGAGCAGTACTTC
>TRBJ2-7|.|TRBV20-1|few
CSARDRPSWYQYEQYF
TGCAGTGCTAGAGATCGCCCTAGCTGGTATCAGTACGAGCAGTACTTC
>TRBJ2-1|TRBD2|TRBV5-1|many
CASSGWGSGGAYEQFF
TGCGCCAGCAGCGGCTGGGGTAGCGGGGGGGCCTATGAGCAGTTCTTC
>TRBJ1-1|TRBD1|TRBV20-1|few
CSARQGGYTEAFF
TGCAGTGCGCGACAGGGGGGCTACACTGAAGCTTTCTTT
>TRBJ2-1|.|TRBV18|.
CASSPGGVSYNEQFF
TGTGCCAGCTCACCAGGCGGGGTTTCCTACAATGAGCAGTTCTTC
>TRBJ2-3|.|TRBV15|many
CATSRDLRQGSDTQYF
TGTGCCACCAGCAGAGATCTCCGTCAGGGATCAGATACGCAGTATTTT
>TRBJ1-5|.|TRBV27|.
CASSPKLPDSNQPQHF
TGTGCCAGCAGTCCAAAACTTCCAGATAGCAATCAGCCCCAGCATTTT
>TRBJ2-2|TRBD1|TRBV20-1|.
CSAPDRGGTNTGELFF
TGCAGTGCACCGGACAGGGGAGGTACGAACACCGGGGAGCTGTTTTTT
>TRBJ2-7|TRBD2|TRBV29-1|.
CSVGGRTSYEQYF
TGCAGCGTGGGGGGGAGGACTTCCTACGAGCAGTACTTC
>TRBJ2-1|TRBD2|TRBV4-2|few
CASSQDFLAGPYNEQFF
TGTGCCAGCAGCCAAGATTTCCTAGCGGGCCCCTACAATGAGCAGTTCTTC
>TRBJ1-2|.|TRBV6-5|.
CASSPLGFGYTF
TGTGCCAGCAGCCCCCTGGGCTTTGGCTACACCTTC
>TRBJ2-2|.|TRBV7-8|many
CASSLGLEVWVTGELFF
TGTGCCAGCAGCTTAGGGCTAGAGGTGTGGGTCACCGGGGAGCTGTTTTTT
>TRBJ1-4|TRBD1|TRBV25-1|many
CASSEWGTGDEKLFF
TGTGCCAGCAGTGAATGGGGGACAGGGGATGAAAAACTGTTTTTT
>TRBJ2-2|.|TRBV3-1|many
CASSQGVRVPGELFF
TGTGCCAGCAGCCAAGGTGTTCGGGTTCCCGGGGAGCTGTTTTTT
>TRBJ2-1|TRBD2|TRBV3-1|many
CASSQDPVIAGGEEQFF
TGTGCCAGCAGCCAAGATCCGGTTATAGCGGGGGGTGAGGAGCAGTTCTTC
>TRBJ2-3|.|TRBV20-1|many
CSARDQLPSTDTQYF
TGCAGTGCTAGAGACCAACTGCCCAGCACAGATACGCAGTATTTT
>TRBJ2-3|.|TRBV7-9|.
CASILGSTDTQYF
TGTGCCAGCATATTGGGCAGCACAGATACGCAGTATTTT
>TRBJ2-1|.|TRBV9|.
CASSVIWRDNEQFF
TGTGCCAGCAGCGTAATATGGAGGGACAATGAGCAGTTCTTC
>TRBJ2-7|TRBD1|TRBV5-1|few
CASSLEGQGAGEQYF
TGCGCCAGCAGCTTGGAAGGGCAGGGGGCAGGGGAGCAGTACTTC
>TRBJ1-4|.|TRBV11-2|many
CASSSYQGRYEKLFF
TGTGCCAGCAGCTCCTATCAAGGCCGATATGAAAAACTGTTTTTT
>TRBJ2-7|.|TRBV6-2/TRBV6-3|few
CASSRTDIYEQYF
TGTGCCAGCAGCCGGACGGACATCTACGAGCAGTACTTC
>TRBJ1-2|.|TRBV5-6|once
CASSLGGSGYTF
TGTGCCAGCAGCCTCGGGGGTTCTGGCTACACCTTC
>TRBJ2-1|TRBD2|TRBV11-2|.
CASSLGLAGGGPIYNEQFF
TGTGCCAGCAGCTTAGGACTAGCGGGAGGTGGTCCTATCTACAATGAGCAGTTCTTC
>TRBJ1-2|.|TRBV5-1|few
CASSRDAVNYGYTF
TGCGCCAGCAGCCGGGACGCTGTTAACTATGGCTACACCTTC
>TRBJ2-7|TRBD1|TRBV5-1|.
CASSPSRQGYEQYF
TGCGCCAGCAGCCCATCCAGACAGGGTTACGAGCAGTACTTC
>TRBJ2-1|TRBD1|TRBV27|.
CASSWTGGTYNEQFF
TGTGCCAGCAGTTGGACAGGGGGCACCTACAATGAGCAGTTCTTC
>TRBJ2-7|.|TRBV29-1|.
CSVNRRGGSSYEQYF
TGCAGCGTAAACAGGAGAGGTGGGTCCTCCTACGAGCAGTACTTC